The 12 T cell receptor beta chains below were found in one sample sequenced in a study of blood T cell repertoires in COVID-19. The repertoire was sequenced with immunoSEQ multiplex PCR; TCRdb's copy has only in-frame clones and lacks some. The sample includes roughly 87,000 clones, 70% to 85% of them seen just once. The sample consisted of peripheral blood. These receptors were obtained from an elderly woman with COVID-19, enrolled during active disease.

This chain uses TRBV29-1 with TRBJ2-4; 10 bases are a match to TRBD2. This CDR3 contains 12 residues. J lost 8 bases, V lost 4 bases, and 2 bases had no gene match. CDR1 and CDR2 (germline): SQVTM, ANQGSEA. CDR3 DNA sequence: TGCAGCGTTGCTAGCGGGGGTGACATTCAGTACTTC. This translates into CSVASGGDIQYF.

The CDR3 DNA is TGCGCCACCGGAGATTGGGCTGGAAACACCATATATTTT. It translates to CATGDWAGNTIYF. The V gene is TRBV4-1, the J gene TRBJ1-3; D remains ambiguous. The CDR3 totals 13 residues. In germline, CDR1 is MGHRA, CDR2 YSYEKL. V dropped 10 bases and J dropped 2 bases, with 12 bases sitting between them.

This clone came up a few times. J is TRBJ2-7 and V is TRBV11-2; TRBD2 might be the D (7 bases). The CDR3 is 16 amino acids. Germline V gene lookup returns CDR1 SGHAT and CDR2 FQNNGV. The V and J ends lost 2 bases and 4 bases respectively, with 18 bases between them. The CDR3 DNA is TGTGCCAGCAGCTTAATGGCGGGGGCTTCGGGGTACGAGCAGTACTTC. Residues: CASSLMAGASGYEQYF.

This clone has only one observation. The chain joins TRBV6-6 to TRBJ2-3, with 7 nucleotides matching TRBD2. The CDR3 loop spans 15 amino acids. The germline V gene encodes CDR1 MNHNY and CDR2 SVGAGI (reference sequence). V shed 6 bases, J shed 1 base, and the junction held 7 bases outside the gene matches. The CDR3 reads CASSLKRDGTDTQYF. The CDR3 DNA reads as TGTGCCAGCAGCCTCAAGCGGGACGGCACAGATACGCAGTATTTT.

The V call is TRBV19, the J call TRBJ2-7, with a tentative D call TRBD1 (7 bases). CDR1 and CDR2 from the germline V gene are LNHDA and SQIVND (reference sequence). Trimming removed 6 bases at V and 6 bases at J, with 15 bases between. This CDR3 comprises 13 residues. The CDR3 reads CASRERQGGEQYF. The CDR3 nucleotides read TGTGCCAGTAGGGAGAGACAGGGAGGCGAGCAGTACTTC. The full variable domain, completed using reference TRBV19 and TRBJ2-7, is DGGITQSPKYLFRKEGQNVTLSCEQNLNHDAMYWYRQDPGQGLRLIYYSQIVNDFQKGDIAEGYSVSREKKESFPLTVTSAQKNPTAFYLCASRERQGGEQYFGPGTRLTVT.

This chain's CDR3 is CASSLVGVPGQLHVYEQYF. The CDR3 nucleotides are TGTGCCAGCAGCTTGGTAGGGGTCCCGGGACAGCTTCACGTCTACGAGCAGTACTTC. The chain links TRBV5-5 to TRBJ2-7; TRBD1 agrees at 7 bases. The J segment lost 3 bases and the V segment lost 0 bases, leaving 18 bases of the junction unmatched. Germline values: CDR1 SGHKS, CDR2 YYEKEE (reference sequence). CDR3 length equals 19 residues.

The chain uses TRBV2 and TRBJ2-3; 7 bases are a match to TRBD2. The V and J ends lost 8 bases and 1 base, in that order; junction bases with no gene match: 3. Per germline, CDR1 SNHLY and CDR2 FYNNEI. CDR3 length: 13 amino acids. As DNA, the CDR3 is TGTGCCAGCCGGGGGGTTGGCACAGATACGCAGTATTTT. Residues: CASRGVGTDTQYF.

V and J are TRBV19 and TRBJ1-6; possibly TRBD1 for D (6 bases). This CDR3 is 11 amino acids long. Trimming shortened V by 4 bases and J by 16 bases, and 11 bases separated the two germline ends. Germline assignment: CDR1 LNHDA and CDR2 SQIVND (reference sequence). CDR3: CASSTDRHLHF. CDR3 in DNA: TGTGCCAGTAGTACCGACAGGCATCTCCACTTT.

The genes are TRBV27 and TRBJ1-2; weak D call: TRBD1 (5 bases). This CDR3 has 15 residues. CDR1 MNHEY and CDR2 SMNVEV come from the germline V gene (reference sequence). The V gene lost 5 bases and the J gene lost 2 bases, with 15 bases spanning the gap. The CDR3: CASSATGTPNYGYTF. CDR3 DNA: TGTGCCAGCAGTGCCACCGGGACTCCCAACTATGGCTACACCTTC.

The V and J genes are TRBV12-3 or TRBV12-4 and TRBJ2-3; no reliable D call. The CDR3 sequence is 11 residues long. V was clipped by 3 bases and J by 4 bases, with 2 bases between them. CDR3 DNA: TGTGCCAGCAGTTTCTCAGATACGCAGTATTTT. Residues: CASSFSDTQYF.

The chain links TRBV6-5 to TRBJ2-1; TRBD2 aligns across 12 bases. The CDR3 sequence is 15 residues long. Per germline, CDR1 MNHEY and CDR2 SVGAGI. The trim removed 4 bases at V and 7 bases at J, leaving 5 bases unmatched. CDR3 loop: CASSSSGGVRNEQFF. The CDR3, as DNA: TGTGCCAGCAGTTCTAGCGGGGGGGTACGGAATGAGCAGTTCTTC.

The gene calls are TRBV2 and TRBJ2-3, with D perhaps matching TRBD2 (6 bases). The germline V and J ends were trimmed by 10 bases and 2 bases, with 22 bases remaining between them. Germline values: CDR1 SNHLY, CDR2 FYNNEI. This CDR3 contains 16 residues. CDR3 residues: CATQQEGGATTDTQYF. As DNA, the CDR3 is TGTGCCACCCAGCAGGAAGGCGGGGCGACCACAGATACGCAGTATTTT.